Each of the 19 T cell receptor beta chains below was sequenced from the same sample in a study of T cells after yellow fever vaccination. TCRdb reprocessed the 5' RACE reads with MiXCR, giving one entry per CDR3 protein. The table lists 300,000 or so distinct CDR3 sequences, 6.8% of them singletons. The sample in question was PBMCs, obtained around 45 days after the first yellow fever vaccination. Every receptor here comes from a man between 18 and 29 years old who received the YFV17D yellow fever vaccine.

This clonotype occurred a few times. The rearrangement links TRBV6-1 to TRBJ2-6; D gene unclear. The CDR3 has 15 amino acids. Germline lookup yields CDR1 MNHNS and CDR2 SASEGT. V was clipped by 5 bases and J by 0 bases, with 8 bases between them. CDR3 sequence: CASSLSFSGANVLTF. CDR3 nucleotides: TGTGCCAGCAGTCTAAGCTTCTCTGGGGCCAACGTCCTGACTTTC.

The chain is built from TRBV12-3 or TRBV12-4 and TRBJ1-5; D unresolved. V gave up 2 bases and J gave up 3 bases, with 11 bases separating them. This CDR3 region has 15 residues. This CDR3 reads CASSLQADYNQPQHF. CDR3 DNA: TGTGCCAGCAGTTTACAGGCAGACTACAATCAGCCCCAGCATTTT.

This clonotype occurred a few times. The chain recombines TRBV28 with TRBJ2-7, with D possibly being TRBD1 (5 bases). This CDR3 is built from 15 residues. Between the trimmed V and J ends, which lost 5 bases and 3 bases, there was a span of 17 bases. From germline, CDR1 is MDHEN and CDR2 SYDVKM. The CDR3 protein is CASSLYWGRGYEQYV. CDR3 coding DNA: TGTGCCAGCAGTCTTTACTGGGGAAGGGGCTACGAGCAGTACGTC.

This clonotype occurred a few times. The chain couples TRBV7-9 to TRBJ1-2; the D is unclear. Per germline, CDR1 SEHNR and CDR2 FQNEAQ (reference sequence). This CDR3 region has 11 residues. The V end was cut by 5 bases, the J end by 11 bases, with 12 bases between. The CDR3 DNA follows: TGTGCCAGCAGCCCTGAGTTGGGGTACACCTTC. Its protein is CASSPELGYTF. The whole variable domain, remainder taken from reference TRBV7-9 and TRBJ1-2, is DTGVSQNPRHKITKRGQNVTFRCDPISEHNRLYWYRQTLGQGPEFLTYFQNEAQLEKSRLLSDRFSAERPKGSFSTLEIQRTEQGDSAMYLCASSPELGYTFGSGTRLTVV.

This clonotype was seen a few times. The V call is TRBV4-2, the J call TRBJ2-7; D call uncertain. Germline CDR1 is LGHNA and CDR2 is YNFKEQ. V lost 11 bases, J lost 1 base, and 15 bases lay in between. The CDR3 length is 13 residues. The CDR3 DNA sequence: TGTGCCTCCGGCCTGGGTCCGTCCTACGAGCAGTACTTC. Translation: CASGLGPSYEQYF.

The sample holds a few counts of this clonotype. The chain carries TRBV6-1 and TRBJ1-6, with D perhaps matching TRBD1 (6 bases). Between the trimmed V and J ends, which lost 6 bases and 4 bases, there was a span of 10 bases. CDR3 size: 14 residues. Looked up from germline, CDR1 is MNHNS and CDR2 is SASEGT. CDR3 in DNA: TGTGCCAGCAGGCCACAGGGATATAATTCACCCCTCCACTTT. Its translation is CASRPQGYNSPLHF.

This clonotype was found a few times. For the CDR3, the DNA is TGTGCCAGCAGTTTCCGGACTCTGCCATCCTCTGGGGCCAACGTCCTGACTTTC. Amino acid sequence: CASSFRTLPSSGANVLTF. The chain couples TRBV27 to TRBJ2-6; TRBD2 is a possible D gene (5 bases). CDR1 is MNHEY and CDR2 is SMNVEV in the germline V gene (reference sequence). The V end lost 3 bases, the J end lost 0 bases, and 15 bases lay between the germline ends. The CDR3 is 18 amino acids.

The V call is TRBV2, the J call TRBJ1-5; D remains ambiguous. The CDR3 has 12 residues. V was pared by 4 bases and J by 10 bases, with 11 bases between. Germline V gene sequence: CDR1 SNHLY, CDR2 FYNNEI. The CDR3 DNA reads TGTGCCAGCAGTGCCTTTTCGCGACCCCAGCATTTT. It encodes CASSAFSRPQHF.

This chain uses TRBV29-1 with TRBJ2-7; 9 bases match TRBD1. The CDR3 consists of 16 residues. Germline assignment: CDR1 SQVTM and CDR2 ANQGSEA. CDR3 amino acids: CSVEGVGTGLAYEQYV. The CDR3 coding sequence is TGCAGCGTGGAAGGTGTGGGGACAGGGTTGGCCTACGAGCAGTACGTC.

This clonotype was detected a few times. The V gene is TRBV7-2, the J gene TRBJ1-6, with TRBD1 identical over 9 bases. V was pared by 3 bases and J by 9 bases, with 9 bases of the junction left unmatched. Germline loops: CDR1 SGHTA, CDR2 FQGNSA. This CDR3 contains 16 residues. The CDR3, as DNA: TGTGCCAGCAGCTTGAGAGGGACAGGGTTCGGTTCACCCCTCCACTTT. It yields the protein CASSLRGTGFGSPLHF.

This clonotype has at least ten counts. The genes are TRBV6-6 and TRBJ2-3, with D possibly matching TRBD2 (5 bases). Per the germline V gene, CDR1 is MNHNY and CDR2 is SVGAGI (reference sequence). Trimming removed 5 bases from V and 5 bases from J, with 8 bases in between. This CDR3 is built from 12 residues. As DNA, the CDR3 is TGTGCCAGCAGTCCCGGGGTAGATACGCAGTATTTT. Its translation: CASSPGVDTQYF.

This chain joins TRBV19 and TRBJ1-1; D not certain. V was clipped by 1 base and J by 3 bases, with 6 bases between them. This CDR3 comprises 13 residues. Germline V gene sequence: CDR1 LNHDA, CDR2 SQIVND (reference sequence). In DNA form, the CDR3 reads TGTGCCAGTAGTATAGGTCGCTACACTGAAGCTTTCTTT. Protein sequence: CASSIGRYTEAFF. The full variable domain, its missing parts supplied by reference TRBV19 and TRBJ1-1, is DGGITQSPKYLFRKEGQNVTLSCEQNLNHDAMYWYRQDPGQGLRLIYYSQIVNDFQKGDIAEGYSVSREKKESFPLTVTSAQKNPTAFYLCASSIGRYTEAFFGQGTRLTVV.

This clonotype was seen repeatedly, ten times or more. V and J are TRBV27 and TRBJ2-4; D is unresolved. V was cut by 2 bases and J by 6 bases, with 8 bases left in between. This CDR3 contains 13 residues. The germline V gene encodes CDR1 MNHEY and CDR2 SMNVEV (reference sequence). The CDR3 DNA sequence: TGTGCCAGCAGTTTACCAGGCGGAAACATTCAGTACTTC. Translation gives CASSLPGGNIQYF.

This clonotype was observed a handful of times. This CDR3 is CASSGLPRATYGYTF. Here the CDR3 DNA reads TGTGCCAGCAGCGGATTGCCCCGGGCGACTTATGGCTACACCTTC. The chain recombines TRBV6-2 or TRBV6-3 with TRBJ1-2; no reliable D call. The germline gives CDR1 MNHEY, CDR2 SVGEGT. The CDR3 has 15 amino acids. Trimming took off 6 bases at V and 5 bases at J, with 19 bases between the two ends.

The V call is TRBV19, the J call TRBJ1-5; D perhaps matches TRBD1 (5 bases). Germline values: CDR1 LNHDA, CDR2 SQIVND (reference sequence). The CDR3 contains 14 residues. V was pared by 4 bases and J by 3 bases, with 10 bases between. The CDR3: CASSKRGVNQPQHF. In nucleotides, the CDR3 is TGTGCCAGTAGTAAGAGAGGGGTCAATCAGCCCCAGCATTTT.

This clonotype was counted between two and nine times. The gene calls are TRBV6-5 and TRBJ1-1; no clear D. Between the trimmed V and J ends, which lost 2 bases and 4 bases, there was a span of 14 bases. The V gene's germline CDR1 is MNHEY and CDR2 SVGAGI. The CDR3 loop spans 15 amino acids. DNA for the CDR3: TGTGCCAGCAGTTACCGGCCTCAGGTGAGCACTGAAGCTTTCTTT. It encodes CASSYRPQVSTEAFF.

The CDR3 DNA reads TGTGCCAGCAGCCAGGGGACAGGGATAGGTTCCTACAATGAGCAGTTCTTC. It encodes CASSQGTGIGSYNEQFF. This sequence joins TRBV4-2 and TRBJ2-1; 9 bases align to TRBD1. The V gene end was trimmed by 3 bases and the J gene end by 1 base; junction bases not matched to a gene: 7. CDR3 size: 17 residues. CDR1 LGHNA and CDR2 YNFKEQ come from the germline V gene.

This clonotype was observed a handful of times. The CDR3 here is CSVEGHRDSRYNEQFF. The CDR3 nucleotides read TGCAGCGTTGAAGGTCACCGGGACAGCCGTTACAATGAGCAGTTCTTC. This chain joins TRBV29-1 and TRBJ2-1; 7 positions match TRBD1. Trimming took 1 base from V and 4 from J; bases not matched to a gene: 10. The CDR3 totals 16 residues. The germline V gene encodes CDR1 SQVTM and CDR2 ANQGSEA.

The J gene is TRBJ1-5, the V gene TRBV2; perhaps TRBD1 as D (5 bases). Germline values: CDR1 SNHLY, CDR2 FYNNEI. Trimming cost V 6 bases and J 0 bases, with 15 bases left between them. CDR3 length equals 16 residues. CDR3 protein: CASRPTGLYSNQPQHF. For the CDR3, the DNA is TGTGCCAGCAGACCTACAGGACTTTATAGCAATCAGCCCCAGCATTTT.